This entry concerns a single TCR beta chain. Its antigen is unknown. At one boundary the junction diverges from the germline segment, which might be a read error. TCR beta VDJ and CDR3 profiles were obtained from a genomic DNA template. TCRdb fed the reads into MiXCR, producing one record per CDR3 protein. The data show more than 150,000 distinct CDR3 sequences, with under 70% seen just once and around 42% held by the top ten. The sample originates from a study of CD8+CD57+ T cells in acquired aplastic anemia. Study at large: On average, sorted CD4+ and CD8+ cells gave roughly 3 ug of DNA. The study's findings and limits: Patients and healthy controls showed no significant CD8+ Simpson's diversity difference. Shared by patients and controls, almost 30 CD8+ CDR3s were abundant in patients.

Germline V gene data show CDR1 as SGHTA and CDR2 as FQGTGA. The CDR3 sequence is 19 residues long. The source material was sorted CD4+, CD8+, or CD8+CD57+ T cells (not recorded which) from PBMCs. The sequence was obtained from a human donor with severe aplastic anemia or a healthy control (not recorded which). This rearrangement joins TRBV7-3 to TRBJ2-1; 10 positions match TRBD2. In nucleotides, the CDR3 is TGTGCCAGCAACTTAATCGACCTCGCTAGCGGGAGCTCCTACAATGAGCAGTTCTTC. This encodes CASNLIDLASGSSYNEQFF.